The next 21 T cell receptor beta chains were all read from a single sample in a study of blood T cell repertoires in COVID-19. Assay: immunoSEQ multiplex PCR; the TCRdb copy retains only in-frame clones and omits some. The repertoire has some 46,000 clones, roughly four fifths of them found once; the top ten carry over 7%. The sequencing input was peripheral blood. Receptor source: a man in his fifties or sixties with active COVID-19.

This clone was observed a few times. The chain combines TRBV30 with TRBJ2-1; 8 bases are shared with TRBD2. Germline V gives CDR1 GTSNPN, CDR2 SVGIG (reference sequence). Germline trimming cut 2 bases from V and 0 bases from J; bases unmatched to any gene: 9. This CDR3 contains 17 residues. CDR3 loop: CAWSIGLADTSYNEQFF. The CDR3 region has the DNA TGTGCCTGGAGTATAGGACTAGCAGACACCTCCTACAATGAGCAGTTCTTC. The complete variable domain, with remaining parts taken from reference TRBV30 and TRBJ2-1, reads SQTIHQWPATLVQPVGSPLSLECTVEGTSNPNLYWYRQAAGRGLQLLFYSVGIGQISSEVPQNLSASRPQDRQFILSSKKLLLSDSGFYLCAWSIGLADTSYNEQFFGPGTRLTVL.

The chain is built from TRBV18 and TRBJ2-1, with 9 bases that match TRBD1. With V trimmed by 8 bases and J by 2 bases, 7 bases remained unmatched. Per germline, CDR1 KGHSH and CDR2 LQKENI. This CDR3 contains 15 residues. The CDR3 sequence: CASGNRQGAYNEQFF. DNA for the CDR3: TGTGCCAGCGGAAACCGACAGGGGGCCTACAATGAGCAGTTCTTC. Looking up the rest from reference TRBV18 and TRBJ2-1 gives the full variable domain: NAGVMQNPRHLVRRRGQEARLRCSPMKGHSHVYWYRQLPEEGLKFMVYLQKENIIDESGMPKERFSAEFPKEGPSILRIQQVVRGDSAAYFCASGNRQGAYNEQFFGPGTRLTVL.

CDR3 DNA: TGTGCCAGCAAGGGACAGATGAACACTGAAGCTTTCTTT. This encodes CASKGQMNTEAFF. J is TRBJ1-1 and V is TRBV7-2, with TRBD1 matching over 7 bases. The CDR3 runs to 13 residues. Trimming took 7 bases from V and 0 from J; bases not matched to a gene: 2. Germline V gene data show CDR1 as SGHTA and CDR2 as FQGNSA. Supplemented by reference TRBV7-2 and TRBJ1-1, the full variable domain reads GAGVSQSPSNKVTEKGKDVELRCDPISGHTALYWYRQSLGQGLEFLIYFQGNSAPDKSGLPSDRFSAERTGGSVSTLTIQRTQQEDSAVYLCASKGQMNTEAFFGQGTRLTVV.

The chain has TRBV27 and TRBJ1-2, with D possibly TRBD1 on 5 matching bases. The CDR3 sequence is 13 residues long. From germline, CDR1 is MNHEY and CDR2 SMNVEV (reference sequence). The CDR3 here is CACAQLAGGGYTF. In nucleotides, the CDR3 is TGTGCGTGCGCCCAATTGGCCGGGGGAGGCTACACCTTC.

This clone was counted only a few times. The genes are TRBV4-2 and TRBJ2-1; D remains ambiguous. The germline V gene has CDR1 LGHNA and CDR2 YNFKEQ. This CDR3 has 13 residues. Between the trimmed V and J ends, which lost 0 bases and 6 bases, there was a span of 6 bases. CDR3 in DNA: TGTGCCAGCAGCCAAGATCTAAGCAATGAGCAGTTCTTC. It encodes CASSQDLSNEQFF.

This sequence joins TRBV4-1 and TRBJ1-4; D might be TRBD1 (6 bases). The CDR3 is 17 amino acids. Per germline, CDR1 MGHRA and CDR2 YSYEKL. Trimming cost V 0 bases and J 0 bases, with 11 bases left between them. CDR3 sequence reads: CASSQERGGPTNEKLFF. The CDR3, as DNA: TGCGCCAGCAGCCAAGAGCGGGGGGGGCCAACTAATGAAAAACTGTTTTTT.

The chain uses TRBV19 and TRBJ2-7; D may be TRBD1 (6 bases). This CDR3 has 17 amino acids. V was shortened by 5 bases and J by 3 bases, with 23 bases between the two germline ends. Per germline, CDR1 LNHDA and CDR2 SQIVND (reference sequence). CDR3 in DNA: TGTGCCAGTAGTTCCCAACCAATCCAGGGGTACATCTACGAGCAGTACTTC. Translation: CASSSQPIQGYIYEQYF.

CDR3 in amino acids: CASSQEGENEQFF. As DNA, the CDR3 is TGTGCCAGCAGCCAAGAAGGAGAGAATGAGCAGTTCTTC. The chain has TRBV3-1 (or the pseudogene TRBV3-2) and TRBJ2-1; D remains ambiguous. The CDR3 is 13 residues long. Germline V lookup: CDR1 LGHDT, CDR2 YNNKEL (reference sequence). Deletions cut 0 bases from V and 7 bases from J, with 7 bases between.

V gene TRBV24-1 combines with J gene TRBJ2-5, with TRBD1 matching over 9 bases. This CDR3 spans 19 amino acids. Per germline, CDR1 KGHDR and CDR2 SFDVKD. V shed 2 bases and J 4 bases; nucleotides not matched to a gene: 16. CDR3 DNA: TGTGCCACCAGTGATTCCCCTACTGAATCTGACAGGGGGATAGAGACCCAGTACTTC. Translation gives CATSDSPTESDRGIETQYF.

This clone was seen a single time. The rearrangement joins TRBV19 to TRBJ1-5; 9 positions agree with TRBD1. The V segment lost 5 bases and the J segment 0 bases; nucleotides outside the gene matches: 8. Germline V gives CDR1 LNHDA, CDR2 SQIVND (reference sequence). The CDR3 has 17 amino acids. DNA of the CDR3: TGTGCCAGTAGTGTGCCGGGACAGGGCTATAGCAATCAGCCCCAGCATTTT. Translation: CASSVPGQGYSNQPQHF.

This rearrangement joins TRBV7-2 to TRBJ2-4; D is possibly TRBD1 (5 bases). The germline V gene encodes CDR1 SGHTA and CDR2 FQGNSA. V lost 2 bases, J lost 0 bases, and 11 bases lay in between. The CDR3 has 16 amino acids. The CDR3: CASSLSGALAKNIQYF. The CDR3 DNA follows: TGTGCCAGCAGCTTATCTGGGGCCCTAGCCAAAAACATTCAGTACTTC.

The J gene is TRBJ1-2, the V gene TRBV16; D not resolved. The V end lost 2 bases, the J end lost 7 bases, and 11 bases lay between the germline ends. The CDR3 is 13 amino acids. Germline V gene data show CDR1 as KGHSY and CDR2 as FQNENV. The CDR3: CASSQTTRTGYTF. The CDR3 DNA reads TGTGCCAGCAGCCAAACAACCCGAACTGGCTACACCTTC.

The chain uses TRBV12-3 or TRBV12-4 and TRBJ2-7; 7 bases are a match to TRBD1. V lost 4 bases, J lost 5 bases, and 2 bases stayed unmatched. The CDR3 contains 12 residues. CDR3 sequence reads: CASSYRGHEQYF. The CDR3 region has the DNA TGTGCCAGCAGTTACAGGGGCCACGAGCAGTACTTC.

The rearrangement uses TRBV19 and TRBJ2-3; 8 bases are shared with TRBD1. The V gene end was trimmed by 5 bases and the J gene end by 2 bases; junction bases not matched to a gene: 9. Germline assignment: CDR1 LNHDA and CDR2 SQIVND (reference sequence). This CDR3 is built from 16 residues. CDR3 protein: CASSPRGPPSTDTQYF. In DNA, the CDR3 is TGTGCCAGTAGTCCCAGGGGGCCCCCATCCACAGATACGCAGTATTTT.

The CDR3 loop is CASSQGGREQYF. Written as DNA, the CDR3 is TGTGCCAGCAGCCAAGGGGGCCGGGAGCAGTACTTC. The chain has TRBV3-1 (or the pseudogene TRBV3-2) and TRBJ2-7; perhaps TRBD1 as D (5 bases). V was shortened by 1 base and J by 7 bases, with 8 bases between the two germline ends. CDR1 is LGHDT, CDR2 YNNKEL, per germline (reference sequence). The CDR3 has 12 residues.

The chain employs TRBV19 and TRBJ1-1; D may be TRBD1 (5 bases). Germline CDR1 and CDR2: LNHDA and SQIVND (reference sequence). The CDR3 has 14 amino acids. V shed 7 bases and J shed 0 bases, with 12 bases lying between them. CDR3 region: CASKTANLNTEAFF. The CDR3, as DNA: TGTGCCAGTAAGACAGCGAACCTGAACACTGAAGCTTTCTTT.

In its sample, this clone was seen once. This chain's CDR3 is CASSRSGSTGELFF. The CDR3 nucleotides are TGTGCCAGCAGTCGTTCGGGGAGCACCGGGGAGCTGTTTTTT. The rearrangement uses TRBV2 and TRBJ2-2, with D possibly matching TRBD2 (5 bases). This CDR3 is built from 14 residues. V was cut by 5 bases and J by 4 bases, with 11 bases left in between. CDR1 and CDR2 (germline): SNHLY, FYNNEI.

The chain joins TRBV7-7 to TRBJ2-2; 7 positions agree with TRBD2. V shed 1 base, J shed 2 bases, and the junction held 4 bases outside the gene matches. CDR3 length: 16 residues. Germline values: CDR1 SSHAT, CDR2 FNYEAQ (reference sequence). CDR3 sequence (DNA): TGTGCCAGCAGCTTAGGGGCTAGCGGCAACACCGGGGAGCTGTTTTTT. This encodes CASSLGASGNTGELFF.

The V gene is TRBV27, the J gene TRBJ2-5; 16 positions match TRBD2. There are 18 residues in the CDR3. V trimming: 5 bases; J trimming: 1 base; junction bases outside the gene matches: 7. Germline loops: CDR1 MNHEY, CDR2 SMNVEV (reference sequence). CDR3 region: CASSGGTSGRVLQETQYF. CDR3 nucleotides: TGTGCCAGCAGTGGTGGGACTAGCGGGAGGGTACTCCAAGAGACCCAGTACTTC.

The chain couples TRBV5-1 to TRBJ2-7; 7 bases agree with TRBD2. Trimming took 0 bases from V and 3 from J; bases not matched to a gene: 9. The CDR3 has 16 residues. Germline CDR1 reads SGHRS; CDR2 reads YFSETQ. This chain's CDR3 is CASSLDGAGINYEQYF. Written as DNA, the CDR3 is TGCGCCAGCAGCTTGGATGGAGCGGGGATAAACTACGAGCAGTACTTC.

The V gene is TRBV25-1, the J gene TRBJ1-1; D is unclear. CDR1 and CDR2 from the germline V gene are MGHDK and SYGVNS. The CDR3 covers 9 residues. Trimming removed 7 bases from V and 10 bases from J, with 7 bases in between. The CDR3 reads CASTDIAFF. As DNA, the CDR3 is TGTGCCAGCACCGACATAGCTTTCTTT.